This is a list of T cell receptor beta chains from one sample in a study of cytomegalovirus exposure and HLA in healthy donors. Clones were sequenced by immunoSEQ multiplex PCR, and TCRdb holds only the in-frame ones, with some missing. The sample gives 160,000 or so clones, around 77% of which show up once; 2% to 2.5% is in the top ten. The specimen sequenced was PBMCs. These receptors all stem from a man aged 55 to 70 in good health and CMV-seronegative. The CDR3 runs from the conserved cysteine through the conserved F or W. The order of the fields is J gene, clone size, D gene, V gene, CDR3 DNA, CDR3 protein. The D gene is left open where the match is weak. The size field is filled for only some rows; it gives once, few, many or a size class.

j_gene: TRBJ2-5; abundance: -; d_gene: -; v_gene: TRBV7-9; CDR3nt: TGTGCCAGCAGCACCCGACAGGACCAAGAGACCCAGTACTTC; CDR3aa: CASSTRQDQETQYF
j_gene: TRBJ2-2; abundance: -; d_gene: -; v_gene: TRBV28; CDR3nt: TGTGCCAGCAGCCCAGAGGGAGTGACCGGGGAGCTGTTTTTT; CDR3aa: CASSPEGVTGELFF
j_gene: TRBJ2-7; abundance: once; d_gene: -; v_gene: TRBV5-5; CDR3nt: TGTGCCAGCAGCTTGGGGCCTACAGGGCCGGACTACGAGCAGTACTTC; CDR3aa: CASSLGPTGPDYEQYF
j_gene: TRBJ1-1; abundance: -; d_gene: TRBD1; v_gene: TRBV2; CDR3nt: TGTGCCAGCAGTTTAGGGCCACAGGGGGCTAGGAACACTGAAGCTTTCTTT; CDR3aa: CASSLGPQGARNTEAFF
j_gene: TRBJ1-4; abundance: -; d_gene: -; v_gene: TRBV6-5; CDR3nt: TGTGCCAGCAGTCCCGGGACACTTAATGAAAAACTGTTTTTT; CDR3aa: CASSPGTLNEKLFF
j_gene: TRBJ2-5; abundance: -; d_gene: -; v_gene: TRBV2; CDR3nt: TGTGCCAGCAAACCCCAGGGTCCCAGTCAGACCCAGTACTTC; CDR3aa: CASKPQGPSQTQYF
j_gene: TRBJ2-7; abundance: -; d_gene: -; v_gene: TRBV7-2; CDR3nt: TGTGCCAGCAGCTTAACAGGGATCTCCTACGAGCAGTACTTC; CDR3aa: CASSLTGISYEQYF
j_gene: TRBJ2-7; abundance: -; d_gene: -; v_gene: TRBV5-8; CDR3nt: TGTGCCAGCAGCCCGGACATATCTTACTCCTACGAGCAGTACTTC; CDR3aa: CASSPDISYSYEQYF
j_gene: TRBJ1-1; abundance: -; d_gene: TRBD1; v_gene: TRBV7-6; CDR3nt: TGTGCCAGCAGCTTAGCCCCGGCGGACAGGATGAACACTGAAGCTTTCTTT; CDR3aa: CASSLAPADRMNTEAFF
j_gene: TRBJ1-1; abundance: -; d_gene: TRBD1; v_gene: TRBV10-3; CDR3nt: TGTGCCATCACCGGGACAGAGAACACTGAAGCTTTCTTT; CDR3aa: CAITGTENTEAFF
j_gene: TRBJ2-3; abundance: -; d_gene: -; v_gene: TRBV9; CDR3nt: TGTGCCAGCAGCTCCCGGAACTCTACTACGGATACGCAGTATTTT; CDR3aa: CASSSRNSTTDTQYF
j_gene: TRBJ1-2; abundance: -; d_gene: -; v_gene: TRBV19; CDR3nt: TGTGCCAGTAGTCTTAGCATCCGCTATGGCTACACCTTC; CDR3aa: CASSLSIRYGYTF
j_gene: TRBJ1-5; abundance: -; d_gene: -; v_gene: TRBV28; CDR3nt: TGTGCCAGCACCTTGAGCACTAGTGGTCAGCCCCAGCATTTT; CDR3aa: CASTLSTSGQPQHF
j_gene: TRBJ2-2; abundance: -; d_gene: TRBD1; v_gene: TRBV2; CDR3nt: TGTGCCAGCAGTCCCAGGGGGCCCGGGGAGCTGTTTTTT; CDR3aa: CASSPRGPGELFF
j_gene: TRBJ1-6; abundance: -; d_gene: -; v_gene: TRBV6-5; CDR3nt: TGTGCCAGCAAACAAGGGGTTTTAGGATCACCCCTCCACTTT; CDR3aa: CASKQGVLGSPLHF
j_gene: TRBJ2-5; abundance: -; d_gene: TRBD1; v_gene: TRBV4-1; CDR3nt: TGCGCCAGCAGCCTCCTAGGGGGCAGCCAAGAGACCCAGTACTTC; CDR3aa: CASSLLGGSQETQYF
j_gene: TRBJ2-7; abundance: -; d_gene: -; v_gene: TRBV5-1; CDR3nt: TGCGCCAGCAGCGTATCCGGGTCCTACGAGCAGTACTTC; CDR3aa: CASSVSGSYEQYF
j_gene: TRBJ1-6; abundance: -; d_gene: -; v_gene: TRBV6-5; CDR3nt: TGTGCCAGCAGTTCCAGGTTTAGAGAATCACCCCTCCACTTT; CDR3aa: CASSSRFRESPLHF
j_gene: TRBJ2-7; abundance: few; d_gene: -; v_gene: TRBV5-1; CDR3nt: TGCGCCAGCAGCTCGGACAGTTACGAGCAGTACTTC; CDR3aa: CASSSDSYEQYF
j_gene: TRBJ1-6; abundance: few; d_gene: -; v_gene: TRBV10-3; CDR3nt: TGTGCCATCAGTGAGCGGAGCTCCTATAATTCACCCCTCCACTTT; CDR3aa: CAISERSSYNSPLHF
j_gene: TRBJ2-2; abundance: -; d_gene: -; v_gene: TRBV18; CDR3nt: TGTGCCAGCTCACCGCGTGACATCACCGGGGAGCTGTTTTTT; CDR3aa: CASSPRDITGELFF
j_gene: TRBJ1-2; abundance: medium-sized; d_gene: -; v_gene: TRBV29-1; CDR3nt: TGCAGCGCCTACGAAGGGGGTAGCTATGGCTACACCTTC; CDR3aa: CSAYEGGSYGYTF
j_gene: TRBJ1-2; abundance: -; d_gene: -; v_gene: TRBV29-1; CDR3nt: TGCAGCGTTGGGCAGGGGCATGGCTACACCTTC; CDR3aa: CSVGQGHGYTF
j_gene: TRBJ2-3; abundance: once; d_gene: TRBD2; v_gene: TRBV6-1; CDR3nt: TGTGCCAGCAGTGGACTAGCGGGGGGGAAAACAGATACGCAGTATTTT; CDR3aa: CASSGLAGGKTDTQYF
j_gene: TRBJ2-6; abundance: -; d_gene: -; v_gene: TRBV9; CDR3nt: TGTGCCAGCAGCGTAGCGGCAGCCACCGCCCTCTCTGGGGCCAACGTCCTGCCTTTC; CDR3aa: CASSVAAATALSGANVLPF
j_gene: TRBJ1-5; abundance: -; d_gene: TRBD1; v_gene: TRBV10-3; CDR3nt: TGTGCCATCAGTGAGGTGGACAGGGATCAGCCCCAGCATTTT; CDR3aa: CAISEVDRDQPQHF
j_gene: TRBJ1-4; abundance: -; d_gene: -; v_gene: TRBV5-6; CDR3nt: TGTGCCAGCAGCTTGTGGAGGAATCGGTTTACTAATGAAAAACTGTTTTTT; CDR3aa: CASSLWRNRFTNEKLFF
j_gene: TRBJ2-7; abundance: -; d_gene: TRBD1; v_gene: TRBV7-9; CDR3nt: TGTGCCAGCAGCTTAGGACAGGGGATCTCCTACGAGCAGTACTTC; CDR3aa: CASSLGQGISYEQYF
j_gene: TRBJ1-1; abundance: few; d_gene: TRBD1; v_gene: TRBV27; CDR3nt: TGTGCCAGCGACACCGGGACAGGGAAGGTTGGGACTGAAGCTTTCTTT; CDR3aa: CASDTGTGKVGTEAFF
j_gene: TRBJ1-1; abundance: few; d_gene: TRBD1; v_gene: TRBV27; CDR3nt: TGTGCCAGCAGCCGGACAGGTGTGAACACTGAAGCTTTCTTT; CDR3aa: CASSRTGVNTEAFF
j_gene: TRBJ2-6; abundance: -; d_gene: -; v_gene: TRBV7-2; CDR3nt: TGTGCCAGCAGCTTAACCCTCCCTCCCTGGGGGCCTGGGGCCAACGTCCTGACTTTC; CDR3aa: CASSLTLPPWGPGANVLTF
j_gene: TRBJ2-1; abundance: once; d_gene: TRBD2; v_gene: TRBV5-4; CDR3nt: TGTGCCAGCAGCAGTGGACTAGCGGGCGAGCAGTTCTTC; CDR3aa: CASSSGLAGEQFF
j_gene: TRBJ2-3; abundance: -; d_gene: -; v_gene: TRBV6-6; CDR3nt: TGTGCCAGCAGTTACGTCACTGGAGATACGCAGTATTTT; CDR3aa: CASSYVTGDTQYF
j_gene: TRBJ2-3; abundance: -; d_gene: TRBD2; v_gene: TRBV19; CDR3nt: TGTGCCAGTAGCCGAACTAGCGGGGGTGCAGATACGCAGTATTTT; CDR3aa: CASSRTSGGADTQYF
j_gene: TRBJ2-3; abundance: -; d_gene: -; v_gene: TRBV19; CDR3nt: TGTGCCAGTAGCGGACAGACCACAGATACGCAGTATTTT; CDR3aa: CASSGQTTDTQYF
j_gene: TRBJ1-1; abundance: few; d_gene: TRBD1; v_gene: TRBV7-2; CDR3nt: TGTGCCAGCAGCTCCCTAGGGGGCCGTGAAGCTTTCTTT; CDR3aa: CASSSLGGREAFF
j_gene: TRBJ1-5; abundance: -; d_gene: -; v_gene: TRBV30; CDR3nt: TGTGCCTGGAGTGGTTATTCCGGGACTCAGGGACGCTCCGGAAATCAGCCCCAGCATTTT; CDR3aa: CAWSGYSGTQGRSGNQPQHF
j_gene: TRBJ1-1; abundance: -; d_gene: TRBD1; v_gene: TRBV28; CDR3nt: TGTGCCAGCAGTTTCCAGGGGGCGCGGAAACCTGAAGCTTTCTTT; CDR3aa: CASSFQGARKPEAFF
j_gene: TRBJ2-5; abundance: -; d_gene: TRBD1; v_gene: TRBV2; CDR3nt: TGTGCCAGCAGCCTAAGACAGGGGGCGCAAAAAGAGACCCAGTACTTC; CDR3aa: CASSLRQGAQKETQYF
j_gene: TRBJ2-5; abundance: few; d_gene: TRBD2; v_gene: TRBV25-1; CDR3nt: TGTGCCAGCATCGAGGAGCGGGGAGTAGAGACCCAGTACTTC; CDR3aa: CASIEERGVETQYF